The rows below give T cell receptor beta chains drawn from one sample of a study of shared clonotypes between healthy human individuals. Sequenced by immunoSEQ multiplex PCR; TCRdb stores in-frame clones only, minus some. The sample holds more than 450,000 clones, around 74% seen once. The sequenced sample was PBMCs. Every receptor here comes from a woman in her thirties or forties in good health. Some clones in this sample may be carry-over from other donors' samples. CDR3s include the opening cysteine and the closing phenylalanine or tryptophan. D genes are given only for firm matches. Clone size is not always given. Where it is, it says once, few, many or a class for expanded clones.

len,v_gene,abundance,j_gene,d_gene,CDR3nt,CDR3aa
14,TRBV9,NA,TRBJ2-5,TRBD2,TGTGCCAGCAGCCCTAGCGGGAGCCAAGAGACCCAGTACTTC,CASSPSGSQETQYF
15,TRBV30,NA,TRBJ1-3,TRBD1,TGTGCCTGGAGCGCAAGGGGGCGTCCCGGAAACACCATATATTTT,CAWSARGRPGNTIYF
14,TRBV27,NA,TRBJ2-1,TRBD2,TGTGCCAGCAGCCCCGGGACTAGCACGTTACAGCAGTTCTTC,CASSPGTSTLQQFF
17,TRBV28,NA,TRBJ2-4,NA,TGTGCCAGCAGCTCTACCCGCACAGCGGGAGCCAAAAACATTCAGTACTTC,CASSSTRTAGAKNIQYF
15,TRBV6-4,NA,TRBJ2-3,TRBD2,TGTGCCAGCAGTGAAGAAGCGGGAGCCGGGGATACGCAGTATTTT,CASSEEAGAGDTQYF
13,TRBV28,NA,TRBJ2-5,NA,TGTGCCAGCAGTTCTGGGGGGGCAGAGACCCAGTACTTC,CASSSGGAETQYF
18,TRBV18,NA,TRBJ2-1,TRBD2,TGTGCCAGCTCACCAATCCGGGCTAGCGGGAGCCAGGACAATGAGCAGTTCTTC,CASSPIRASGSQDNEQFF
17,TRBV5-1,NA,TRBJ2-1,TRBD1,TGCGCCAGCAGCTATGGACAGGCCCTTGTCTGGAACAATGAGCAGTTCTTC,CASSYGQALVWNNEQFF
15,TRBV28,NA,TRBJ1-1,NA,TGTGCCAGCAGTCTCAACGAGGGGGTGAACACTGAAGCTTTCTTT,CASSLNEGVNTEAFF
15,TRBV27,NA,TRBJ1-5,NA,TGTGCCAGCAGTCCCCTGGACAGAGACAATCAGCCCCAGCATTTT,CASSPLDRDNQPQHF
16,TRBV15,NA,TRBJ1-5,NA,TGTGCCACCAGCATCCACAGGGACCTTAGCAATCAGCCCCAGCATTTT,CATSIHRDLSNQPQHF
15,TRBV7-2,NA,TRBJ2-1,TRBD1,TGTGCCAGCAGCTGGGACAGAACCTCCTACAATGAGCAGTTCTTC,CASSWDRTSYNEQFF
12,TRBV9,once,TRBJ1-1,NA,TGTGCCAGCAGCGTAGGTGGAACTGAAGCTTTCTTT,CASSVGGTEAFF
11,TRBV30,NA,TRBJ2-3,NA,TGTGCCTGGAGTGTAGGAGATACGCAGTATTTT,CAWSVGDTQYF
15,TRBV7-3,NA,TRBJ1-2,TRBD1,TGTGCCAGCAGTCCAACAGGGGGCGCAGGCTATGGCTACACCTTC,CASSPTGGAGYGYTF
13,TRBV10-1,NA,TRBJ2-3,TRBD1,TGCGCCACTGCGACAGGGGGCACAGATACGCAGTATTTT,CATATGGTDTQYF
15,TRBV6-5,NA,TRBJ2-3,TRBD2,TGTGCCAGCAGTTACTCGGGCGGGAGGACAGATACGCAGTATTTT,CASSYSGGRTDTQYF
15,TRBV28,few,TRBJ1-4,TRBD1,TGTGCCAGCAGTTCGCCCCAGGGGGTACGTGAAAAACTGTTTTTT,CASSSPQGVREKLFF
15,TRBV6-1,NA,TRBJ1-3,NA,TGTGCCAGCAGTGAAAAGAACGGCTACGGAAACACCATATATTTT,CASSEKNGYGNTIYF
17,TRBV7-9,NA,TRBJ1-4,NA,TGTGCCAGCAGCTTAGTTTCCGGGACAACAACTAATGAAAAACTGTTTTTT,CASSLVSGTTTNEKLFF
14,TRBV4-2,NA,TRBJ1-2,TRBD1,TGTGCCAGCAGCCCGACCCGACAGGGAAATGGCTACACCTTC,CASSPTRQGNGYTF
15,TRBV2,NA,TRBJ1-5,TRBD1,TGTGCCAGCAGTGATCGGACAGGGGGCTTTCAGCCCCAGCATTTT,CASSDRTGGFQPQHF
14,TRBV10-3,NA,TRBJ2-7,NA,TGTGCCATCAGTGACGGCAGGGTCTCCTACGAGCAGTACTTC,CAISDGRVSYEQYF
12,TRBV19,NA,TRBJ1-5,NA,TGTGCCAGTAGTACCGGGGTTCAGCCCCAGCATTTT,CASSTGVQPQHF
11,TRBV19,NA,TRBJ2-3,NA,TGTGCCAGCAGGGTGGCAGATACGCAGTATTTT,CASRVADTQYF
13,TRBV30,NA,TRBJ2-3,NA,TGTGCCTGGAGTCCAAGTCTAGCGGATACGCAGTATTTT,CAWSPSLADTQYF
14,TRBV7-9,NA,TRBJ1-1,TRBD1,TGTGCCAGCAGCCCCGGACAGGGATACACTGAAGCTTTCTTT,CASSPGQGYTEAFF
16,TRBV5-1,NA,TRBJ2-1,NA,TGCGCCAGCAGCTTGGGGCTGACGGATTTTTACAATGAGCAGTTCTTC,CASSLGLTDFYNEQFF
13,TRBV9,NA,TRBJ1-2,NA,TGTGCCAGCAGCGTAGAAGGGGCCTATGGCTACACCTTC,CASSVEGAYGYTF
15,TRBV19,NA,TRBJ1-5,TRBD1,TGTGCCAGTAGTATAGGACAGGGGGCTTTTCAGCCCCAGCATTTT,CASSIGQGAFQPQHF
14,TRBV4-1,few,TRBJ2-4,NA,TGCGCCAGCAGCCCAGGGACAGCCAAAAACATTCAGTACTTC,CASSPGTAKNIQYF
15,TRBV30,NA,TRBJ1-5,TRBD1,TGTGCCTGGAGTTACAGGGGTTTTTTTCGGCAGCCCCAGCATTTT,CAWSYRGFFRQPQHF
13,TRBV5-6,NA,TRBJ1-2,NA,TGTGCCAGCAACCCTGGGACAAGGATGGACTACACCTTC,CASNPGTRMDYTF
15,TRBV5-1,NA,TRBJ1-2,NA,TGCGCCAGCAGCTTTTCAGGGGCGACTAACTATGGCTACACCTTC,CASSFSGATNYGYTF
13,TRBV27,NA,TRBJ1-3,NA,TGTGCCAGCAGCCTACGCTCTGGAAACACCATATATTTT,CASSLRSGNTIYF
16,TRBV2,few,TRBJ1-2,NA,TGTGCCAGCAGTGAAGGGCCGGGGGCAGGAGTCTATGGCTACACCTTC,CASSEGPGAGVYGYTF
16,TRBV25-1,NA,TRBJ1-2,NA,TGTGCCAGCAGTGAATTCGGGTACCCGGGGGTTGATGGCTACACCTTC,CASSEFGYPGVDGYTF
14,TRBV9,once,TRBJ2-3,NA,TGTGCCAGCAGCGCTCGACAGCGCACAGATACGCAGTATTTT,CASSARQRTDTQYF
12,TRBV28,NA,TRBJ2-1,NA,TGTGCCAGCAGTTTCGACGACAGCAAACAGTTCTTC,CASSFDDSKQFF
14,TRBV5-4,NA,TRBJ2-5,NA,TGTGCCAGCAGCTTGGGGCAGGGTATGGAGACCCAGTACTTC,CASSLGQGMETQYF
13,TRBV4-3,NA,TRBJ2-7,NA,TGCGCCAGCAGCCAAGGTCTGGGCTACGAGCAGTACTTC,CASSQGLGYEQYF
14,TRBV6-6,NA,TRBJ1-3,NA,TGTGCCAGCAGAGGAGTGTCTTCTGGAAACACCATATATTTT,CASRGVSSGNTIYF
11,TRBV11-3,NA,TRBJ2-3,NA,TGTGCCAGCAGCTCGGGCGATACGCAGTATTTT,CASSSGDTQYF
15,TRBV5-4,NA,TRBJ2-5,NA,TGTGCCAGCGAGCTTAAGGGAGGCTACCAAGAGACCCAGTACTTC,CASELKGGYQETQYF
15,TRBV9,NA,TRBJ2-5,NA,TGTGCCAGCACCCGACGGGGGGCCCACCCGGAGACCCAGTACTTC,CASTRRGAHPETQYF
12,TRBV30,NA,TRBJ2-1,NA,TGTGCCCACGCGGGGAGCGGGAATGAGCAGTTCTTC,CAHAGSGNEQFF
15,TRBV4-2,NA,TRBJ1-1,NA,TGTGCCAGCAGCCAAGATGTACAGAAAGACACTGAAGCTTTCTTT,CASSQDVQKDTEAFF
13,TRBV2,many,TRBJ2-1,NA,TGTGCCAGCAGGGAGACCCAGAGGAATGAGCAGTTCTTC,CASRETQRNEQFF
13,TRBV10-3,NA,TRBJ2-7,NA,TGTGCCATCAGTGGGACGGTCCCCTACGAGCAGTACTTC,CAISGTVPYEQYF
15,TRBV5-6,many,TRBJ2-3,NA,TGTGCCAGCAGCTTGGAAGGGGACCCCACAGATACGCAGTATTTT,CASSLEGDPTDTQYF
14,TRBV11-2,once,TRBJ2-7,NA,TGTGCCAGCAGCTTAGATTTGCGTTCGGGCGAGCAGTACTTC,CASSLDLRSGEQYF
20,TRBV4-2,NA,TRBJ2-2,NA,TGTGCCAGCAGCCAAGGTGTCTTAGGGGCACCCCTTTATAACACCGGGGAGCTGTTTTTT,CASSQGVLGAPLYNTGELFF
18,TRBV28,NA,TRBJ2-6,TRBD1,TGTGCCAGCAGTCTAGGGGGCTGGGCCAGCTCTGGGGCCAACGTCCTGACTTTC,CASSLGGWASSGANVLTF
13,TRBV6-5,NA,TRBJ2-7,TRBD1,TGTGCCAGCAGTAGAGACAGGGTCTACGAGCAGTACTTC,CASSRDRVYEQYF